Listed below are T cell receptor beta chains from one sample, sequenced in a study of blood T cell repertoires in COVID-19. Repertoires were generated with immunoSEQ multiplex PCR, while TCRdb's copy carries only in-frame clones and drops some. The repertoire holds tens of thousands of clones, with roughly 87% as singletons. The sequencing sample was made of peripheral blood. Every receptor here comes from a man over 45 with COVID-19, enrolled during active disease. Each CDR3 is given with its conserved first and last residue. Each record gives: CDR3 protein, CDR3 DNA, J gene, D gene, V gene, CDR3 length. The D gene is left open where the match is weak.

CDR3 protein: CARADRDGNIQPQHF; CDR3 DNA: TGTGCCAGGGCCGACAGGGACGGCAATATTCAGCCCCAGCATTTT; J gene: TRBJ1-5; D gene: TRBD1; V gene: TRBV19; CDR3 length: 15
CDR3 protein: CASSSGGSGSLFF; CDR3 DNA: TGTGCCAGCAGCTCTGGTGGCAGCGGGAGTCTGTTCTTC; J gene: TRBJ2-1; D gene: TRBD2; V gene: TRBV11-3; CDR3 length: 13
CDR3 protein: CASSTGVNTEAFF; CDR3 DNA: TGTGCCAGCAGTACGGGAGTGAACACTGAAGCTTTCTTT; J gene: TRBJ1-1; D gene: -; V gene: TRBV12-3/TRBV12-4; CDR3 length: 13
CDR3 protein: CASSQDETGEQYF; CDR3 DNA: TGCGCCAGCAGCCAAGATGAGACGGGCGAGCAGTACTTC; J gene: TRBJ2-7; D gene: -; V gene: TRBV4-1; CDR3 length: 13
CDR3 protein: CSASANYGYTF; CDR3 DNA: TGCAGTGCTAGTGCGAACTATGGCTACACCTTC; J gene: TRBJ1-2; D gene: -; V gene: TRBV20-1; CDR3 length: 11
CDR3 protein: CASSQLAGGITDTQYF; CDR3 DNA: TGTGCCAGCAGCCAACTAGCGGGAGGAATCACCGATACGCAGTATTTT; J gene: TRBJ2-3; D gene: TRBD2; V gene: TRBV7-3; CDR3 length: 16
CDR3 protein: CAIRDSWGGVDTEAFF; CDR3 DNA: TGTGCCATCAGGGACAGCTGGGGGGGGGTTGACACTGAAGCTTTCTTT; J gene: TRBJ1-1; D gene: -; V gene: TRBV10-3; CDR3 length: 16
CDR3 protein: CASSQDPRGIGRGNTGELFF; CDR3 DNA: TGCGCCAGCAGCCAAGATCCCCGGGGGATTGGGCGGGGGAACACCGGGGAGCTGTTTTTT; J gene: TRBJ2-2; D gene: -; V gene: TRBV4-1; CDR3 length: 20
CDR3 protein: CASSIGNRDTDTQYF; CDR3 DNA: TGTGCCAGTAGTATAGGGAACAGGGACACAGATACGCAGTATTTT; J gene: TRBJ2-3; D gene: -; V gene: TRBV19; CDR3 length: 15
CDR3 protein: CASIGFYRGTEAFF; CDR3 DNA: TGTGCCAGTATCGGGTTCTACAGGGGCACCGAAGCTTTCTTT; J gene: TRBJ1-1; D gene: TRBD1; V gene: TRBV19; CDR3 length: 14
CDR3 protein: CASSPGGSSAGGAEAFF; CDR3 DNA: TGTGCCAGCAGCCCCGGCGGGTCGTCTGCGGGGGGGGCTGAAGCTTTCTTT; J gene: TRBJ1-1; D gene: -; V gene: TRBV6-2/TRBV6-3; CDR3 length: 17
CDR3 protein: CASIARGRGGNTIYF; CDR3 DNA: TGTGCCAGCATAGCCCGGGGGAGGGGTGGAAACACCATATATTTT; J gene: TRBJ1-3; D gene: -; V gene: TRBV6-5; CDR3 length: 15
CDR3 protein: CASSFGAGAYNEQFF; CDR3 DNA: TGTGCCAGCAGTTTCGGGGCGGGAGCCTACAATGAGCAGTTCTTC; J gene: TRBJ2-1; D gene: TRBD2; V gene: TRBV6-4; CDR3 length: 15
CDR3 protein: CASRNRAATNEKLFF; CDR3 DNA: TGTGCCAGCAGAAACAGGGCCGCAACTAATGAAAAACTGTTTTTT; J gene: TRBJ1-4; D gene: -; V gene: TRBV6-5; CDR3 length: 15
CDR3 protein: CASGNPGQGGDGYTF; CDR3 DNA: TGCGCCAGCGGAAATCCGGGACAGGGAGGAGATGGCTACACCTTC; J gene: TRBJ1-2; D gene: TRBD1; V gene: TRBV5-1; CDR3 length: 15
CDR3 protein: CASSIGTGGQPQHF; CDR3 DNA: TGTGCCAGTAGTATTGGGACAGGGGGACAGCCCCAGCATTTT; J gene: TRBJ1-5; D gene: TRBD1; V gene: TRBV19; CDR3 length: 14
CDR3 protein: CASSPDSFYGYTF; CDR3 DNA: TGTGCCAGTAGCCCGGACAGCTTCTATGGCTACACCTTC; J gene: TRBJ1-2; D gene: -; V gene: TRBV19; CDR3 length: 13
CDR3 protein: CASSPPTSSRELFF; CDR3 DNA: TGTGCCAGCTCACCCCCGACTAGCTCTCGGGAGCTGTTTTTT; J gene: TRBJ2-2; D gene: TRBD2; V gene: TRBV18; CDR3 length: 14